The rows below give T cell receptor beta chains drawn from one sample of a study of T cell changes during pregnancy in multiple sclerosis. The method was immunoSEQ multiplex PCR; TCRdb's version includes in-frame clones alone and lacks a portion of them. Here the sample spans 26,000 or so clones, 88% being singletons. The sequencing used CD8+ T cells from peripheral blood mononuclear cells, collected in the second trimester of pregnancy. The receptors come from a female donor with multiple sclerosis, enrolled in a pregnancy study. Each CDR3 is given with its conserved first and last residue.

v_call,j_call,cdr3_aa
TRBV5-1,TRBJ2-1,CASSLGPPNNEQFF
TRBV9,TRBJ1-2,CASSGEGSFYGYTF
TRBV4-3,TRBJ2-5,CASSLVIVTEGSGDFQETQYF
TRBV14,TRBJ2-1,CASSLGGTSGASYNEQFF
TRBV28,TRBJ1-6,CATSGFSYNSPLHF
TRBV4-3,TRBJ2-1,CASSQRLAGGIIDDEQFF
TRBV11-2,TRBJ2-5,CASSLVPGGSQTQYF
TRBV5-5,TRBJ1-1,CASSFWDRLNTEAFF
TRBV27,TRBJ1-2,CASSLPSYGYTF
TRBV6-5,TRBJ1-1,CASSSTGMAEAFF
TRBV29-1,TRBJ2-3,CSVFGSIAGGRTDTQYF
TRBV10-3,TRBJ1-2,CAISERGTYYGYTF
TRBV14,TRBJ1-2,CASSQGQNYGYTF
TRBV9,TRBJ2-7,CASSVDSSYEQYF
TRBV5-6,TRBJ2-7,CASSARGQPYEQYF
TRBV7-9,TRBJ1-1,CASSASTGGLPEAFF
TRBV4-3,TRBJ1-3,CASSQDGAGEGNTIYF
TRBV4-1,TRBJ2-3,CASSQRSAGQSTDTQYF
TRBV11-2,-,CASSLESDYEQYF
TRBV11-2,TRBJ1-2,CASSSMKSRRANYGYTF